A single sample is the source of the 8 T cell receptor beta chains below, sequenced in a study of T cell responses to AZD1222 COVID-19 vaccine. Only in-frame clones appear in the TCRdb table, and some are missing; sequencing was by immunoSEQ multiplex PCR. The sample records roughly 140,000 clones, roughly 93% being singletons. Here the sequenced sample was peripheral blood, taken 28 days after the second AZD1222 dose. These receptors were obtained from an adult who received the AZD1222 COVID-19 vaccine.

This chain connects TRBV28 to TRBJ1-2; D is perhaps TRBD1 (5 bases). Germline CDR1 reads MDHEN; CDR2 reads SYDVKM. The CDR3 contains 13 residues. V lost 7 bases and J lost 4, with 13 bases in between. CDR3 coding DNA: TGTGCCAGCATGGGGGGAAGGGGCTATGGCTACACCTTC. Protein sequence: CASMGGRGYGYTF.

The chain combines TRBV18 with TRBJ2-1; 8 nucleotides agree with TRBD2. CDR1 and CDR2 (germline): KGHSH, LQKENI. The CDR3 extends over 15 amino acids. The ends lost 4 bases at V and 5 bases at J; junction bases unmatched: 7. CDR3 coding DNA: TGTGCCAGCTCACTTAATCCGGGAGGGGACAATGAGCAGTTCTTC. Translated, it gives CASSLNPGGDNEQFF.

The CDR3 protein is CASSLTTGRATEAFF. The CDR3 DNA reads TGTGCCAGCAGCTTAACGACAGGGCGGGCCACTGAAGCTTTCTTT. The V and J genes are TRBV7-3 and TRBJ1-1, with 7 bases that match TRBD1. Per germline, CDR1 SGHTA and CDR2 FQGTGA. The V segment lost 0 bases and the J segment 4 bases; nucleotides outside the gene matches: 5. CDR3 length: 15 residues.

Remarks on this clone: At the DNA level, this CDR3 is encoded by other sequences in the same sample as well. The chain joins TRBV5-1 to TRBJ1-2; 8 bases match TRBD1. Germline CDR1 reads SGHRS; CDR2 reads YFSETQ. Trimming cost V 0 bases and J 4 bases; bases outside gene matches: 5. The CDR3 is 15 residues long. CDR3 amino acids: CASSLGTGQSYGYTF. The CDR3 nucleotides are TGCGCCAGCAGCTTGGGGACAGGGCAGAGCTATGGCTACACCTTC.

This clone has a handful of counts. The rearrangement uses TRBV19 and TRBJ1-1; no clear D gene. With 4 bases removed from V and 4 bases from J, the gap between germline ends came to 16 bases. The CDR3 consists of 15 residues. Germline-derived CDR1 and CDR2 are LNHDA and SQIVND (reference sequence). The CDR3 DNA follows: TGTGCCAGTAGTACTCACCCGGTCAGAGGCACTGAAGCTTTCTTT. Amino acid sequence: CASSTHPVRGTEAFF. Drawing the rest from reference TRBV19 and TRBJ1-1, the complete variable domain is DGGITQSPKYLFRKEGQNVTLSCEQNLNHDAMYWYRQDPGQGLRLIYYSQIVNDFQKGDIAEGYSVSREKKESFPLTVTSAQKNPTAFYLCASSTHPVRGTEAFFGQGTRLTVV.

The rearrangement uses TRBV2 and TRBJ2-1, with 8 positions matching TRBD2. The CDR3 has 14 residues. Germline assignment: CDR1 SNHLY and CDR2 FYNNEI. Trimming cost V 5 bases and J 3 bases; bases outside gene matches: 3. DNA for the CDR3: TGTGCCAGCAGTTTTAGCGGGATCTACAATGAGCAGTTCTTC. It is translated as CASSFSGIYNEQFF.

J is TRBJ2-1 and V is TRBV3-1 (or the pseudogene TRBV3-2), with a weak D call TRBD1 (6 bases). The CDR3 spans 15 residues. Trimming pared 4 bases from V and 8 bases from J, leaving 18 bases between. Germline CDR1 and CDR2: LGHDT and YNNKEL (reference sequence). The CDR3, as DNA: TGTGCCAGCAGCCCCAGAGCCACAGGGTGGGATGAGCAGTTCTTC. Translated: CASSPRATGWDEQFF.

V and J are TRBV7-9 and TRBJ2-7, with 9 bases lining up with TRBD1. The germline V gene encodes CDR1 SEHNR and CDR2 FQNEAQ (reference sequence). V lost 5 bases to trimming and J lost 4 bases; unmatched junction nucleotides: 6. The CDR3 extends over 14 amino acids. DNA for the CDR3: TGTGCCAGCAGCAACCGGGACAGGGTTTACGAGCAGTACTTC. Amino acid sequence: CASSNRDRVYEQYF.